There are many counts of the clone carrying this T cell receptor (beta chain). There are 14 residues in the CDR3. The V and J ends lost 8 bases and 0 bases respectively, with 11 bases between them. Germline lookup yields CDR1 MNHEY and CDR2 SVGAGI. The sample belongs to a study of T-cell reconstitution after alpha-beta-depleted transplantation in children. Molecular barcoding with unique molecular identifiers was used for the TCRbeta library. In TCRdb, the PCR reads were re-called with MiXCR into one record per CDR3 protein. The sample contains some 200,000 distinct CDR3 sequences, more than 6.5% of which appear only once.

The V call is TRBV6-5, the J call TRBJ1-3; D is unresolved. The sample consisted of PBMCs from the stem cell graft donor, taken from the stem cell graft. This TCR was recovered from a human donor who donated a stem cell graft to a child with Wiskott-Aldrich syndrome. CDR3 amino acids: CASDSRNSGNTIYF. The CDR3 DNA reads as TGTGCCAGCGACTCAAGGAACTCTGGAAACACCATATATTTT.